This section outlines one TCR beta chain sequence together with its context. Many counts were recorded for this clone. The specificity of this receptor is unknown. No per-base quality is available; no much larger clone lies one base away. Libraries were built with the immunoSEQ multiplex PCR assay. For the multiplex PCR, a mixture combining 60 forward primers for TCR Vbeta segments and 13 reverse primers for TCR Jbeta segments was used. The CDR3 region of rearranged TCR beta genes was amplified from genomic DNA with a multiplex PCR assay. The Illumina HiSeq System was used to sequence the amplified TCR beta libraries as 87-base-pair reads. The original pipeline was this. A later analysis tallied approximately 87 million unique TCR beta chains across the 700 or so repertoires, and approximately 9.9 million of those chains were shared by two or more donors. To remove PCR and sequencing errors, raw reads were error-corrected and collapsed into unique sequences using a nearest-neighbor algorithm that merged closely related sequences. CDR3 sequences were aligned to IMGT reference sequences to assign V, D and J gene segments. For a sequence to be retained, at least a six-nucleotide match to both a V gene segment and a J gene segment was required. A rearrangement counted as productive if the CDR3 had no stop codons and remained in frame with V and J, and every other rearrangement counted as non-productive. Following IMGT convention, CDR3 was defined as the stretch from the second conserved V-encoded cysteine up to the conserved J-encoded phenylalanine. In an earlier analysis of roughly 580 of the donors, sequences lacking an unambiguous match to a single V gene segment were excluded. An earlier analysis of a few hundred of the donors classified V segments as functional when productive rearrangements were above 56.7% and as segregating when the standard deviation between donors was above 5%. A statistical classification framework was built to diagnose cytomegalovirus status from the catalog of TCR beta chain sequences. V and J gene assignment, in a later analysis, came from comparing TCR nucleotide sequences with IMGT/GENE-DB human TR gene sequences. The TCRdist pipeline was used in a later analysis to assign CDR3 sequences and most-parsimonious VDJ recombination scenarios. In a later analysis, every TCR beta chain was defined by the combination of its CDR3 amino acid sequence and its V-gene family, and reads without a unique V-gene family were dropped. To address suspected cross-contamination and a sequencing artifact, a later analysis removed several hundred highly shared, low-generation-probability nucleotide sequences. In a later analysis, a clonal expansion index for each public chain was calculated from normalized within-repertoire ranks of inferred template counts. A later analysis computed generation probabilities with a VDJ recombination model fitted to out-of-frame rearrangements, and checked the results against IGoR. In a later analysis, TCR-TCR, TCR-HLA and TCR-CMV co-occurrence was scored with hypergeometric tests, and a repertoire-size bias correction was applied to TCR pairs. To estimate false discovery rates, a later analysis permuted the HLA or CMV assignments 20 times. A later analysis grouped co-occurring TCRs with DBSCAN, adding TCRdist sequence similarity when clustering within HLA-allele-positive subsets. Repertoires with fewer than 30,000 or more than 120,000 public chains were left out of co-occurrence clustering, as were about 5 repertoires with anomalous nucleotide sharing. This is the immuneACCESS table as TCRdb keeps it, with only in-frame sequences that have V and J called. A part of the clones is gone; compared with another copy, unresolved V genes explain less than half, and the rest is unexplained. V and J calls and clone size are those listed in that table; D and trimming were worked out from the DNA. The table for this sample lists 110,000 or so clones; about 61% of them were counted only once. The top ten clonotypes cover 8% to 10% of the sample.

The sample comes from a study of cytomegalovirus exposure and HLA in healthy donors (dated by TCRdb to about 2017). For the wider study: According to an earlier analysis of a few hundred of the donors, 200 million or so T cells yielded 90 million to 140 million unique TCR beta sequences and less than 300 Gb of sequence data. The number of typed donors differed by locus: roughly 629-640 for A, B, C, DRB1 and DQB1; 500 to 550 for DQA1; approximately 600 for DPA1; and around 450 for DPB1. Donor age, sex, ethnicity and CMV serostatus were compiled together with the repertoire data. A later genetic analysis took genome-wide SNP genotypes for about 55% of the 666 donors and used that subset as a discovery cohort. An early release that covered more than 550 HLA-typed donors contained around 300 gigabases of sequencing data and tens of millions of unique TCR sequences. Along with the approximately 650-subject first cohort, a separate validation cohort of over a hundred different subjects was used. A later analysis re-analyzed previously published TCR beta repertoires from approximately 670 donors and added high-resolution HLA genotyping to study TCR occurrence patterns. Every discovery cohort repertoire had been produced on one sequencing platform. Using immunosequencing, the study profiled T cell repertoires from 666 subjects and related those repertoires to cytomegalovirus serostatus. Of the 300 to 500 genotyped donors, less than 90% were placed in the genetic ancestry cluster associated with self-reported Caucasian donors. In an earlier analysis of 500 to 650 of the donors, high-throughput TCR beta sequencing was used to judge whether each TCR beta V gene segment behaved as functional or pseudogenic. The study was designed to test whether signatures of past pathogen exposure could be identified by cataloging public T cell receptors. Roughly five DR-DQ haplotypes were treated as single units for association and clustering because of strong linkage in the cohort. Rather than using new phenotypic data, the later analysis identified candidate immune exposures from TCR beta sequences and from how often those sequences occurred across donors. Among over 350 genotyped donors of the cohort, an average of about 240,000 unique TCR beta nucleotide sequences were sequenced per donor, approximately 20% of them non-productive. The study combined high-throughput TCR immunosequencing, statistical association of individual TCRs with disease status, and machine learning to predict cytomegalovirus infection status. HLA typing included class I and class II loci at four-digit resolution. General conclusions and limits of the study: CMV serostatus was the only immune exposure information available for the cohort. The classifier was reported to diagnose cytomegalovirus status with high specificity and sensitivity in both the original cohort and the validation cohort. Only TCR beta chains were sequenced in this cohort, and the absence of alpha or paired-chain data limited detectable features. In a later analysis, most CMV-associated TCR beta chains were found to appear HLA-restricted, with HLA associations seemingly driven largely by CMV exposure. The 87-base-pair reads could not distinguish some IMGT-functional V segments, including TRBV6-2 and TRBV6-3, so those segments were excluded. In a later analysis, HLA-associated TCR beta chains showed more clonal expansion and lower generation probabilities than non-associated chains that were equally common. While some public TCRs were present in many individuals, most TCR sequences turned up only very rarely across donors. A later analysis found that TCR association rates varied across HLA loci, with DRB1 alleles showing the most associated TCRs and HLA-C alleles the fewest. Approximately 16 rarely observed V segments, including chromosome 9 orphons, were excluded from the earlier analysis of about 600 of the donors because counts were too low. In an earlier analysis of approximately 590 of the donors, most TCR beta V segments appeared in productive rearrangements about 87% or about 30% of the time, broadly matching IMGT annotations. At a false discovery rate of 0.05, a later analysis linked roughly 17,000 TCR beta sequences to specific HLA alleles. In a later analysis, several top co-occurrence clusters were reported to appear linked to parvovirus B19, influenza, CMV and Epstein-Barr virus. Linkage disequilibrium might explain the correlated functional status among segregating V segments, but an unknown experimental factor could not be ruled out. A further reported finding was that TCR beta sequences accurately predicted the HLA-A and HLA-B alleles for most subjects in the first cohort. A later genetic analysis reported fewer N-insertions in productive TCRs among donors in an Asian-associated ancestry cluster than the roughly 700-donor mean. Three of the identified cytomegalovirus-associated TCR beta chains were confirmed in vitro to be specific for cytomegalovirus antigens. Because some donors lacked HLA typing at each locus, the association tests relied only on the typed subset. A group of highly shared sequence variants was considered likely to be a technical artifact of the sequencing pipeline. An association between a missense DCLRE1C variant and V-gene and J-gene trimming of TCR beta chains was found in a later genetic analysis and replicated in an independent cohort. Presence/absence analyses assumed roughly uniform sequencing depth across donors, an assumption that may not hold. The study listed around 160 TCR beta chains as associated with cytomegalovirus. The authors suggested that the approach could potentially be generalized to other disease states and immunological phenotypes. When HLA alleles, especially DR and DQ, strongly co-occurred, TCR associations were difficult to assign to individual alleles.

Its CDR3 holds 13 amino acids, cysteine through phenylalanine. The CDR3 DNA has 39 bases and is translated from base 1. Trimming takes 1 base from V and 5 bases from J, and the germline ends sit 8 bases apart. From a lookup of the germline V gene, CDR1 and CDR2 are SNHLY and FYNNEI. In total, fewer than 750 healthy bone marrow donors made up the cohort. All cohort members were sampled while nominally healthy, although unrecorded immune exposures were likely present. The donor tested CMV seropositive and was one of the 289 seropositive cohort members. Every donor gave a peripheral blood sample, and the peripheral blood mononuclear cells from that sample were used for TCR beta sequencing. The Qiagen DNeasy Blood Extraction Kit was used to extract genomic DNA from the blood cell samples.

The TCR sequence derives from a man younger than 30 in good health and CMV-seropositive. The specimen sequenced was PBMCs. Here the chain combines TRBV2 and TRBJ1-1; a weak D assignment points to TRBD1 (6 bases agree). The nucleotide sequence is given as TGTGCCAGCAGTGAAGAGGGACATACTGAAGCTTTCTTT. This translates into CASSEEGHTEAFF.